Here is one T cell receptor (beta chain) with its context. Clones were sequenced by immunoSEQ multiplex PCR, and TCRdb holds only the in-frame ones, with some missing. Here the sample spans 55,000 to 85,000 clones, roughly 97% being singletons. This specimen comes from a study of technical replicates of blood from a few donors. Looked up from germline, CDR1 is ENHRY and CDR2 is SYGVKD. The length of the CDR3 is 14 residues. After removal of 5 bases from V and 9 bases from J, the junction contained 9 bases not matched to a gene. V gene TRBV10-3 combines with J gene TRBJ1-2, with 10 bases identical to TRBD1. Sequenced: T cells isolated from PBMCs. The TCR comes from a human donor in good health. The CDR3 region has the DNA TGTGCCATCAGTTCCGGGACAGGGGTGTCTAGCTACACCTTC. Translated: CAISSGTGVSSYTF.